Given below is one T cell receptor beta chain in context. Antigen unknown. The data originate from a study of T cell responses to AZD1222 COVID-19 vaccine. Findings and caveats of the study: There were mostly white British donors and more females than males, and clonal diversity was possibly underestimated. There were repertoire samples only from the period after the peak T cell response. Baseline testing showed seropositivity in only six or seven AZD1222 recipients.

The CDR3 is 12 amino acids. Germline V lookup: CDR1 MNHNY, CDR2 SVGAGI (reference sequence). V gave up 4 bases and J gave up 4 bases, with 8 bases separating them. Libraries were prepared by immunoSEQ multiplex PCR; TCRdb keeps only in-frame clonotypes and omits some of them. This sample carries tens of thousands of clones, roughly 90% of them seen once, and the ten largest clones take approximately 4.5%. The specimen comprised peripheral blood, sampled 28 days after the second AZD1222 dose. This TCR was recovered from an adult who received the AZD1222 COVID-19 vaccine. The chain couples TRBV6-6 to TRBJ2-7; D is unresolved. The CDR3 DNA reads TGTGCCAGCAGTTCGGTAGTGTACGAGCAGTACTTC. This gives the protein CASSSVVYEQYF.